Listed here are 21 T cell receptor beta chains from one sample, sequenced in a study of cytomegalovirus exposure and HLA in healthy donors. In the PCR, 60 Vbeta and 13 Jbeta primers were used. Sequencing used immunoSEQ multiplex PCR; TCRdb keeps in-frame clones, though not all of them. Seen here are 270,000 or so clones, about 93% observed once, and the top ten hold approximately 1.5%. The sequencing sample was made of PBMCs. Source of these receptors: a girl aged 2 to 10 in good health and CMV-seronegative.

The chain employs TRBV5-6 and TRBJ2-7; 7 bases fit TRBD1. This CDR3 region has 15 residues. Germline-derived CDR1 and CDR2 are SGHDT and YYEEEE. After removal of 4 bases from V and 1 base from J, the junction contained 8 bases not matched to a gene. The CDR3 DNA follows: TGTGCCAGCAGCACGACACAGGGGCCTTCCTACGAGCAGTACTTC. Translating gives CASSTTQGPSYEQYF.

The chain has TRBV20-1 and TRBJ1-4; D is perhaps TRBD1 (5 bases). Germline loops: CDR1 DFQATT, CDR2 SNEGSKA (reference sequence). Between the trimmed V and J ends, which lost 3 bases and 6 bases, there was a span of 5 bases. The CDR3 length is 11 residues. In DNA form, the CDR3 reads TGCAGTGCTAGCAGGGATGAAAAACTGTTTTTT. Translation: CSASRDEKLFF.

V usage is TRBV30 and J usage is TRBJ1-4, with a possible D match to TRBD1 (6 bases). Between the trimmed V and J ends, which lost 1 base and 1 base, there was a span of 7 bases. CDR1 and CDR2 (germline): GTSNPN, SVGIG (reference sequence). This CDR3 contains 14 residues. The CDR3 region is CAWSEGVTNEKLFF. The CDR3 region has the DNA TGTGCCTGGAGTGAGGGGGTAACTAATGAAAAACTGTTTTTT.

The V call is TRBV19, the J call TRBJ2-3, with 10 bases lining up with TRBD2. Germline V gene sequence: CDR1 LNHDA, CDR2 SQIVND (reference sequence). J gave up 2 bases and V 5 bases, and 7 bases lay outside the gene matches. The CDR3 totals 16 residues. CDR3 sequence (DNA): TGTGCCAGTAGTGTCTTAGCGGGGGGCCCCACAGATACGCAGTATTTT. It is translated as CASSVLAGGPTDTQYF.

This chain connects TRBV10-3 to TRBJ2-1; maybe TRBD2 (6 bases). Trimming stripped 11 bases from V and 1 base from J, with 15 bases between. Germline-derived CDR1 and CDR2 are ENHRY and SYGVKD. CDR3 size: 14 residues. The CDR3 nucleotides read TGTGCCTCCTCAGATCGGGGGTCCTACAATGAGCAGTTCTTC. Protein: CASSDRGSYNEQFF.

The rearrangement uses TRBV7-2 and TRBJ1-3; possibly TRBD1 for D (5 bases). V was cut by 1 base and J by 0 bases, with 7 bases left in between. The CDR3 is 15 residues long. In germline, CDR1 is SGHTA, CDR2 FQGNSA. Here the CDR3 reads CASSLGTNSGNTIYF. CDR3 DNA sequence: TGTGCCAGCAGCTTAGGGACAAACTCTGGAAACACCATATATTTT. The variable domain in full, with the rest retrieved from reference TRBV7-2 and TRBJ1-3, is GAGVSQSPSNKVTEKGKDVELRCDPISGHTALYWYRQSLGQGLEFLIYFQGNSAPDKSGLPSDRFSAERTGGSVSTLTIQRTQQEDSAVYLCASSLGTNSGNTIYFGEGSWLTVV.

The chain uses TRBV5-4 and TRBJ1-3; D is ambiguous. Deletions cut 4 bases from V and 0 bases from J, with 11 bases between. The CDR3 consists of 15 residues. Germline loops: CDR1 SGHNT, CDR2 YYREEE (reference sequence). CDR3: CASSAPGVSGNTIYF. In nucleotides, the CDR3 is TGTGCCAGCAGCGCCCCCGGAGTCTCTGGAAACACCATATATTTT.

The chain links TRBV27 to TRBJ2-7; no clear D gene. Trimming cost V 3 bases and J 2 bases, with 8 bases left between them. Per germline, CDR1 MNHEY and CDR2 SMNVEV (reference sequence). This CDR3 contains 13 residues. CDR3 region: CASSFGSTYEQYF. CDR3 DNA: TGTGCCAGCAGTTTCGGGTCCACCTACGAGCAGTACTTC.

The CDR3 bases are TGCAGCGTGGGCCAGACGAACACTGAAGCTTTCTTT. Its translation: CSVGQTNTEAFF. The rearrangement uses TRBV29-1 and TRBJ1-1; no firm D call. Trimming removed 6 bases from V and 1 base from J, with 9 bases in between. This CDR3 region has 12 residues. The germline V gene has CDR1 SQVTM and CDR2 ANQGSEA.

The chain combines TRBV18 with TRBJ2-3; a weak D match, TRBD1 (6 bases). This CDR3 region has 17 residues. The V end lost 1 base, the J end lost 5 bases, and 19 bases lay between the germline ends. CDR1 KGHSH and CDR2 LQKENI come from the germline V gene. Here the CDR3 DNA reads TGTGCCAGCTCACCACTTATCTTGACAGGCTTTGGAGATACGCAGTATTTT. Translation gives CASSPLILTGFGDTQYF.

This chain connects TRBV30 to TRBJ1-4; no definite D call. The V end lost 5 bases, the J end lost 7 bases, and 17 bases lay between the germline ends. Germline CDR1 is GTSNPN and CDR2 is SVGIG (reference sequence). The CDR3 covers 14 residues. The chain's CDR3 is CAWGSSVSGEKLFF. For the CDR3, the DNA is TGTGCCTGGGGTTCCTCGGTTAGTGGTGAAAAACTGTTTTTT.

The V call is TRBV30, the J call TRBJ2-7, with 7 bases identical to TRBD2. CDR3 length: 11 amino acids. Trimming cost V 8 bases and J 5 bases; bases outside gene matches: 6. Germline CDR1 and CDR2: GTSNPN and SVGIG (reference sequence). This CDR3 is CAVRGLHEQYF. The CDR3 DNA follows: TGTGCCGTCCGGGGACTACACGAGCAGTACTTC.

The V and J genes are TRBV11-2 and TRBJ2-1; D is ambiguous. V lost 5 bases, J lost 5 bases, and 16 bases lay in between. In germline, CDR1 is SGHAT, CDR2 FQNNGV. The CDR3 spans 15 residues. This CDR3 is CASSPVVNIHNEQFF. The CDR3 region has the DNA TGTGCCAGCAGCCCAGTGGTAAACATCCACAATGAGCAGTTCTTC.

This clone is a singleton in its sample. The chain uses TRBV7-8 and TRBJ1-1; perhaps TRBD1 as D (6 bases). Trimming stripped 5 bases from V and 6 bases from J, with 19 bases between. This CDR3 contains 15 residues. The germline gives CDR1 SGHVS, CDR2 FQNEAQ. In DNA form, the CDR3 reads TGTGCCAGCAGCACCAATACAGGGCCCGGGGCTGAAGCTTTCTTT. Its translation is CASSTNTGPGAEAFF.

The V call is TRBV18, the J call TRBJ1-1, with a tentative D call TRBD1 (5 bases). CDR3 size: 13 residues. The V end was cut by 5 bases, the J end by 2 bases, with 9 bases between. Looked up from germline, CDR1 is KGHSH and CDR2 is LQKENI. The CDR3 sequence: CASSSTDNTEAFF. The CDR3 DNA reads TGTGCCAGCTCATCGACAGACAACACTGAAGCTTTCTTT.

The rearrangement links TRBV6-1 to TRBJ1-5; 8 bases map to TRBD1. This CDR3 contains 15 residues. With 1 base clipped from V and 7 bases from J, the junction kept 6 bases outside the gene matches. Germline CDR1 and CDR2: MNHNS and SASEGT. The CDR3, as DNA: TGTGCCAGCAGTGAAGAGGCAGGGGGCTACCAGCCCCAGCATTTT. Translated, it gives CASSEEAGGYQPQHF.

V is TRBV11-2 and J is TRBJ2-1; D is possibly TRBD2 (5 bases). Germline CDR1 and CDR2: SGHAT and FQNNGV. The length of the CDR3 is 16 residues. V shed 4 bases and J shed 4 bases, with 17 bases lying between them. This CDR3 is CASSSTNPTSYNEQFF. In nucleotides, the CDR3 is TGTGCCAGCAGCTCGACTAACCCCACCTCTTACAATGAGCAGTTCTTC.

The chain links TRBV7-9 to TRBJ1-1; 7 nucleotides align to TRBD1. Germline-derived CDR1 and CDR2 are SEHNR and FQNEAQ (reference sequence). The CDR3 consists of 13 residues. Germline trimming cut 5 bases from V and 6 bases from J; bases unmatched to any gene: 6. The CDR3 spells CASSRGQVPEAFF. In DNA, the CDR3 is TGTGCCAGCAGCAGAGGACAGGTACCTGAAGCTTTCTTT.

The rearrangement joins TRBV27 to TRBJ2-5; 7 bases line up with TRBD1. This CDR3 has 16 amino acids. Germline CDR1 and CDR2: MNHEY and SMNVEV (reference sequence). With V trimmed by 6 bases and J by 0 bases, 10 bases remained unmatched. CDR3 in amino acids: CASSRQGPADQETQYF. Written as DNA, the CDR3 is TGTGCCAGCAGCAGACAGGGACCGGCAGACCAAGAGACCCAGTACTTC.

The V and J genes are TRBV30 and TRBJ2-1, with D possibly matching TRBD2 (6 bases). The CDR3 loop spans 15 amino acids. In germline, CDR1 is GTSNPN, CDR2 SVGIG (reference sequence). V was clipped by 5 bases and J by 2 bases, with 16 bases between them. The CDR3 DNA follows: TGTGCCTGGGGAGGCGGGACTGTAACCTACAATGAGCAGTTCTTC. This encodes CAWGGGTVTYNEQFF.

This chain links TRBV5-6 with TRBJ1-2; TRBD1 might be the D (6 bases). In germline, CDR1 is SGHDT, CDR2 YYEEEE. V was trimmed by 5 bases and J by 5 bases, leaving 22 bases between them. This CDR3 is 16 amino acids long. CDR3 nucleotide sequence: TGTGCCAGCAGTTTGTACTCAGTCGGGACACCTTATGGCTACACCTTC. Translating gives CASSLYSVGTPYGYTF. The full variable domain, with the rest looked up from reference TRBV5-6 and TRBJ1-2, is DAGVTQSPTHLIKTRGQQVTLRCSPKSGHDTVSWYQQALGQGPQFIFQYYEEEERQRGNFPDRFSGHQFPNYSSELNVNALLLGDSALYLCASSLYSVGTPYGYTFGSGTRLTVV.